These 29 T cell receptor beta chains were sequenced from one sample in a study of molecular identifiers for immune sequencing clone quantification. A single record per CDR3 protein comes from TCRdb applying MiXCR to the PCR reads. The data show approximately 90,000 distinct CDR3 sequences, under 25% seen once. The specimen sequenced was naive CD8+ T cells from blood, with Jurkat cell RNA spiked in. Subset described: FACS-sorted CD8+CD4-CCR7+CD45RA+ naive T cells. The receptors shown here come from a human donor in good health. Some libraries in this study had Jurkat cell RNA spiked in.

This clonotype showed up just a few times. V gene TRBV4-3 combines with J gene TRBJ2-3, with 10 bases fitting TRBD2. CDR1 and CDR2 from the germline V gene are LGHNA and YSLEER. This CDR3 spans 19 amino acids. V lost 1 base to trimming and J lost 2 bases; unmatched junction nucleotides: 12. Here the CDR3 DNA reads TGCGCCAGCAGCCAAGCGGGTGGGTGGCTAGCGGGAGACACAGATACGCAGTATTTT. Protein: CASSQAGGWLAGDTDTQYF.

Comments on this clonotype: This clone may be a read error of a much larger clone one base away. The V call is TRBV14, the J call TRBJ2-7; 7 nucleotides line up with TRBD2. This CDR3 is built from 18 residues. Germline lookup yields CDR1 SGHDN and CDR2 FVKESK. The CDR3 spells CASSPKGIAGPAIYERYF. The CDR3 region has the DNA TGTGCCAGCAGCCCCAAGGGGATAGCGGGCCCGGCAATATACGAGCGGTACTTC.

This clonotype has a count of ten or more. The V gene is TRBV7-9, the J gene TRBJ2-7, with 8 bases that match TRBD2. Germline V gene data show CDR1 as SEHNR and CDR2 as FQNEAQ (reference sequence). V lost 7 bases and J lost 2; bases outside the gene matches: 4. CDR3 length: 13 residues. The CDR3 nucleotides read TGTGCCAGCATGTCGGGACTAGCCTACGAGCAGTACTTC. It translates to CASMSGLAYEQYF.

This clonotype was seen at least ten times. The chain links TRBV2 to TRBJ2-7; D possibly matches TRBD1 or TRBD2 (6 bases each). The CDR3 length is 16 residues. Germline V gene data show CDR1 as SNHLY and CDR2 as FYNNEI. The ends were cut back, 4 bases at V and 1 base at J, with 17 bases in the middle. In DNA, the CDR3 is TGTGCCAGCAGTGGCGTAGTCGGGGGCAAGTCCTACGAGCAGTACTTC. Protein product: CASSGVVGGKSYEQYF.

The CDR3 sequence: CASSWTSENEQFF. CDR3 bases: TGTGCCAGCAGTTGGACTAGCGAGAATGAGCAGTTCTTC. J is TRBJ2-1 and V is TRBV6-5, with 9 bases that match TRBD2. Trimming took 4 bases from V and 7 from J; bases not matched to a gene: 2. This CDR3 region has 13 residues. CDR1 is MNHEY and CDR2 is SVGAGI in the germline V gene.

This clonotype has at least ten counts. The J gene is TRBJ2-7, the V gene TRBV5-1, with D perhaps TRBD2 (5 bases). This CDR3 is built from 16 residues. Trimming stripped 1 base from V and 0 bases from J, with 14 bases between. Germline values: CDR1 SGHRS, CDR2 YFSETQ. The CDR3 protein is CASSLSGSESSYEQYF. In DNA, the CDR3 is TGCGCCAGCAGCTTGAGTGGTAGCGAGAGCTCCTACGAGCAGTACTTC.

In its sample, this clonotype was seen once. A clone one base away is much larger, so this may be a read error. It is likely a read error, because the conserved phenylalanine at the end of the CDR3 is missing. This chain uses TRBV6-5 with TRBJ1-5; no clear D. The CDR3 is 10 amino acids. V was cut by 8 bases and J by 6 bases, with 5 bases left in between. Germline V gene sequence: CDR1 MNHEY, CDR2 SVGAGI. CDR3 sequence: CASGSQPQHL. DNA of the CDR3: TGTGCCAGCGGTAGTCAGCCCCAGCATCTT.

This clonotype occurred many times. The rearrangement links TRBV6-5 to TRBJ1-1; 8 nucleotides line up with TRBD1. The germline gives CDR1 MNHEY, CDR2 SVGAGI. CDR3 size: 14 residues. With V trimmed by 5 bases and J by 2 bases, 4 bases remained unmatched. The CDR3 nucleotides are TGTGCCAGCAGTACGACAGGGGTAAACACTGAAGCTTTCTTT. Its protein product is CASSTTGVNTEAFF.

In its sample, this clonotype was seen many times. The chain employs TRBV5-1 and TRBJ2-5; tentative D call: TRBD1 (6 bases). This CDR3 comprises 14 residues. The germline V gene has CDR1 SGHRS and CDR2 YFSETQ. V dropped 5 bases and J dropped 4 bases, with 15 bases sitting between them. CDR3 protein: CASSSWGHGETQYF. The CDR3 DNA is TGCGCCAGCAGTTCGTGGGGGCACGGAGAGACCCAGTACTTC.

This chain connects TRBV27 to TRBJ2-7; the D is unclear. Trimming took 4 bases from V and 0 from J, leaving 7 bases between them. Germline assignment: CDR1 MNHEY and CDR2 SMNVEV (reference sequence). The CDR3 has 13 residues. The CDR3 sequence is CASSSWVSYEQYF. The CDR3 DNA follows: TGTGCCAGCAGTTCATGGGTCTCCTACGAGCAGTACTTC.

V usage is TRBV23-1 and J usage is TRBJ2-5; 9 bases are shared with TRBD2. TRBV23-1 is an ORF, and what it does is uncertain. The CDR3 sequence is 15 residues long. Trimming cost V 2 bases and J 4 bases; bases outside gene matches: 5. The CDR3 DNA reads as TGCGCCAGCAGTCAAAGACTAGCGGATGGAGAGACCCAGTACTTC. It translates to CASSQRLADGETQYF.

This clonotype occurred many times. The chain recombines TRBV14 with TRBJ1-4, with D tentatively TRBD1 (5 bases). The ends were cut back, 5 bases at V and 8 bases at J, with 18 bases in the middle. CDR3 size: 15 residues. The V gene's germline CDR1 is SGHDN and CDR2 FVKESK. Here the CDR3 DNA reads TGTGCCAGCAGCTCACTCACGGGGGTTGGAGAAAAACTGTTTTTT. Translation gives CASSSLTGVGEKLFF.

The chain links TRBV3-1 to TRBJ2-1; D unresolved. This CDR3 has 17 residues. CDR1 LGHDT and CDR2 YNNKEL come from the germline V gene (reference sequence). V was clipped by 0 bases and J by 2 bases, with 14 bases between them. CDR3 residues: CASSQDLLETTYNEQFF. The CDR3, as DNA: TGTGCCAGCAGCCAAGACTTATTGGAGACAACCTACAATGAGCAGTTCTTC.

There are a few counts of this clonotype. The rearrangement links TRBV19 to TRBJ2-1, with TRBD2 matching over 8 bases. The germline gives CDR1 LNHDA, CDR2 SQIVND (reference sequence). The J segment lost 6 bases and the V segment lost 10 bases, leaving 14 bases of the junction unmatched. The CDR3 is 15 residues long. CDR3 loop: CATTTGTRGTNEQFF. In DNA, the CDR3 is TGTGCCACTACAACCGGGACTAGGGGTACCAATGAGCAGTTCTTC.

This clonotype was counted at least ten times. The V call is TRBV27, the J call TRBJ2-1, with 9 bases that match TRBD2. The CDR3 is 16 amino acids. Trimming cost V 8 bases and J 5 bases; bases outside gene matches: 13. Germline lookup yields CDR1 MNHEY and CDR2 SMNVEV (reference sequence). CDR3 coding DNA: TGTGCCAGCTCCAACCGAGGGCTAGCGGGGCACAATGAGCAGTTCTTC. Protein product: CASSNRGLAGHNEQFF.

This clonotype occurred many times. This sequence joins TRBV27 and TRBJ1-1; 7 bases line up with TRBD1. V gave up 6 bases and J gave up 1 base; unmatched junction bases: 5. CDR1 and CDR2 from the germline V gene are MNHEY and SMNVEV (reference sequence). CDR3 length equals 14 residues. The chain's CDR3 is CASSPGGPNTEAFF. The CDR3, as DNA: TGTGCCAGCAGCCCAGGGGGACCGAACACTGAAGCTTTCTTT.

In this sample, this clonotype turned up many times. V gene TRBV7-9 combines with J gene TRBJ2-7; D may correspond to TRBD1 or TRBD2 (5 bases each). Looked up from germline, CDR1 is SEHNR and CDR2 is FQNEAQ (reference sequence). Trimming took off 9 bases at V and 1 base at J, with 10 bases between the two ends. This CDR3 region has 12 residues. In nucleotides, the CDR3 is TGTGCCAGTAGGGACGGGTCCTACGAGCAGTACTTC. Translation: CASRDGSYEQYF.

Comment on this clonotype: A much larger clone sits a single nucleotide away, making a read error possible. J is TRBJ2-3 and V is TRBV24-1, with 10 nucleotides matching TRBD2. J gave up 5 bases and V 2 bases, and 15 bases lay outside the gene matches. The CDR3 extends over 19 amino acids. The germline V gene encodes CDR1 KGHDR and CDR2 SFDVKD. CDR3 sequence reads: CATSDSRAGTSDPEDTQYF. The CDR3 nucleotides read TGTGCCACCAGTGATTCGCGCGCCGGGACTAGCGACCCTGAAGATACGCAGTATTTT.

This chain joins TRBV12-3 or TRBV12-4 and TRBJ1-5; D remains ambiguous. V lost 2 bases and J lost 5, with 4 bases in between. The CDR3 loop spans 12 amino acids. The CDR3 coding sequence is TGTGCCAGCAGTTTACCGGATCAGCCCCAGCATTTT. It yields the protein CASSLPDQPQHF.

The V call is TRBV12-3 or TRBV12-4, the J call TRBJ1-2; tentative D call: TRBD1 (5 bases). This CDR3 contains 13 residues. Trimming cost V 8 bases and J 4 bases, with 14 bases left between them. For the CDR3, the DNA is TGTGCCAGCGGTTATTATGGGGGCTATGGCTACACCTTC. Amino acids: CASGYYGGYGYTF.

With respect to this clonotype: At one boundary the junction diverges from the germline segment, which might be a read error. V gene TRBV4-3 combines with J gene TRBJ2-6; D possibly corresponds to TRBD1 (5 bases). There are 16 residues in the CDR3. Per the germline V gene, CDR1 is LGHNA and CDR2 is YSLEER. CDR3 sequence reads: CASSQGRGSGVNVLTF. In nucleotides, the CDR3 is TGCGCCAGCAGCCAAGGTAGGGGCTCTGGGGTCAACGTCCTGACTTTC.

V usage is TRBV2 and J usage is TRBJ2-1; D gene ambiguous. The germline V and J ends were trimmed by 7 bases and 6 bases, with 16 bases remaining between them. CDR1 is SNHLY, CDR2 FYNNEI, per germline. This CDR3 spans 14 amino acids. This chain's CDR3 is CASMLPAAGNEQFF. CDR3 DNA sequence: TGTGCCAGCATGCTTCCCGCAGCTGGCAATGAGCAGTTCTTC.

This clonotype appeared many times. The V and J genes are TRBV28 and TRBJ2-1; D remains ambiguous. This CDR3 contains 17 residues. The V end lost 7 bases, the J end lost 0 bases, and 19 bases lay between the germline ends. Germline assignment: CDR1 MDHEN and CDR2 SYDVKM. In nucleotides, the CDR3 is TGTGCCAGCAACGCCGATGTACCCTCAAGCTCCTACAATGAGCAGTTCTTC. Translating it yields CASNADVPSSSYNEQFF.

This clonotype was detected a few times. The CDR3: CASSQGKGSSYEQYF. The CDR3 nucleotides read TGCGCCAGCAGCCAAGGGAAAGGAAGCTCCTACGAGCAGTACTTC. The rearrangement links TRBV4-1 to TRBJ2-7, with no clear D. V was clipped by 1 base and J by 0 bases, with 10 bases between them. Germline V gene sequence: CDR1 MGHRA, CDR2 YSYEKL. The CDR3 has 15 residues.

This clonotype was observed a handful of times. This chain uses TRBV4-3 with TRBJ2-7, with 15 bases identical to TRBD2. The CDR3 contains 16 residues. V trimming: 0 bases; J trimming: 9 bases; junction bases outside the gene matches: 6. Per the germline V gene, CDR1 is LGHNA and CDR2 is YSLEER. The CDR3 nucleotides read TGCGCCAGCAGCCAAGACACGGGACTAGCGGGGGGATGGCAGTACTTC. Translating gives CASSQDTGLAGGWQYF.

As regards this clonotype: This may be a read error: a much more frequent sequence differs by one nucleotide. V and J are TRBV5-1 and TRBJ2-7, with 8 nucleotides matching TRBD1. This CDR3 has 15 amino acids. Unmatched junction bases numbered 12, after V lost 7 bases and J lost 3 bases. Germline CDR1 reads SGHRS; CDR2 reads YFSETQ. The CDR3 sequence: CASGHGQGPNYEQYF. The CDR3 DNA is TGCGCCAGCGGCCACGGACAGGGCCCTAACTACGAGCAGTACTTC.

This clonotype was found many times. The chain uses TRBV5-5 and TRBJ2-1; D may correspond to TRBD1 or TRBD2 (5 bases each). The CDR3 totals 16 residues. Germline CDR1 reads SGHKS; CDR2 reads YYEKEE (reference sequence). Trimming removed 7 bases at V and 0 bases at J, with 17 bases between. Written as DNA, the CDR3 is TGTGCCAGCGGTGAGGGGACCCTTACCTCCTACAATGAGCAGTTCTTC. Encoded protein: CASGEGTLTSYNEQFF.

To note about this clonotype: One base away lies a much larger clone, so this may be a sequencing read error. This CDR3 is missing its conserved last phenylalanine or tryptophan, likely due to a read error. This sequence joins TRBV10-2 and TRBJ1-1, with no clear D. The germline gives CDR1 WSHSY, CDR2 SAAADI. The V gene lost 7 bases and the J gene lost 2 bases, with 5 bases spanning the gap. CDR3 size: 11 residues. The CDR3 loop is CASTENTEAFL. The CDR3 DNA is TGCGCCAGCACCGAAAACACTGAAGCTTTCCTT.

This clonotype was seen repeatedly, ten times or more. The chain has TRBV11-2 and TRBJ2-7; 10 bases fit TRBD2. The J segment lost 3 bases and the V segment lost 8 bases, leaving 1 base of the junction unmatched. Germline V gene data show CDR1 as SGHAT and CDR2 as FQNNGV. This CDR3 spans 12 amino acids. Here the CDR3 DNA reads TGTGCCAGCCGGACTAGCGGCTACGAGCAGTACTTC. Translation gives CASRTSGYEQYF.